Included here is one T cell receptor (beta chain) sequence, with context. This receptor's antigen is unknown. This sample stems from a study of T cells expressing NK-cell markers (dated by TCRdb to about 2020). Concerning the study at large: Roughly 8 donors provided sorted CD3+CD56+NKG2C+, CD3+CD56+NKG2C- and CD3+CD56-NKG2C+ T-cell subsets, whose TCR beta-chain repertoires were profiled. Among the eight sequenced donors, only one was HCMV-seronegative, while the other seven were HCMV-seropositive. Libraries were sequenced as 2 x 150 bp reads on Illumina HiSeq 2000/2500, MiSeq or NextSeq. The eight sequenced donors were randomly selected healthy volunteers, three men and five women.

CDR1 and CDR2 (MNHNS, SASEGT) derive from the germline V gene. The CDR3 spans 16 residues, from the cysteine through the phenylalanine. The coding DNA is unavailable. Broader findings and caveats from the paper: Those dominant clonotypes were again the most abundant among CD3+CD56-NKG2C+ cells in a handful of donors, at 28.3-60.1%. For over five donors, the dominant CD3+CD56+NKG2C+ clonotypes were among the top 10 CD8+ clonotypes and accounted for about 1.0-7.0% of CD8+ T cells. It remained unclear whether the expanded NKG2C-expressing T cell clones were specific for HCMV antigens.

Instrument used: Illumina HiSeq 2000. TCR beta cDNA libraries were made by 5'RACE template switching that added a universal primer site and unique molecular identifiers. Priming for cDNA synthesis came from the TCR beta constant segment, and two successive PCR amplification steps followed. On the authors' methods: MIGEC was used to demultiplex reads and group reads by UMI, and MiTCR was used to assemble and quantify clonotypes. To remove erroneous sequences, TCR cDNA sequences were retained only when supported by two or more reads. The tcR package was used for downstream repertoire analysis, and clonotypes were matched between fractions using CDR3 nucleotide sequence together with V segment. VDJmatch was used to annotate antigen specificity against VDJdb, with one amino acid substitution in CDR3 allowed. TCRdb reprocessed the public reads and reports one entry per CDR3 protein sequence, without DNA. TCRdb, not the authors, supplied the V and J calls. The table for this sample lists more than 400,000 distinct CDR3 sequences. About 7.3% of the sample comes from the top ten.

To determine HCMV serostatus, a commercial ELISA kit was used to detect HCMV-specific IgG in serum. Peripheral blood mononuclear cells were isolated from blood by Ficoll density gradient centrifugation. The TCR comes from a woman between 18 and 70 years old in good health. The chain links TRBV6-1 with TRBJ1-4; TCRdb returns TRBD1, unconfirmable since there is no DNA. The sequenced sample consisted of blood T cells: a sorted CD56 or NKG2C T cell subset, CD4+ or CD8+ T cells, or bulk PBMC T cells (not recorded which). The CDR3 loop reads CASSPGVYTSNEKLFF.